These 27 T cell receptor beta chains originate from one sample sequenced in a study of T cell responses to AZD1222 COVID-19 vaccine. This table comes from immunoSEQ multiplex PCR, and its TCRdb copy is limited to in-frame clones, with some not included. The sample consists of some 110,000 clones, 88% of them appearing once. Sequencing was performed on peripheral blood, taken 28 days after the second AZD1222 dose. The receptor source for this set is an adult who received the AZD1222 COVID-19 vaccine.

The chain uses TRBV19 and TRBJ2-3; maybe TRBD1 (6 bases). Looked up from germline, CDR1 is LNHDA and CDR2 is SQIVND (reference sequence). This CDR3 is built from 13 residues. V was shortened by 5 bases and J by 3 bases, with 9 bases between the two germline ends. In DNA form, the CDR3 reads TGTGCCAGTAGTGACAGGCGTACAGATACGCAGTATTTT. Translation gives CASSDRRTDTQYF.

CDR3 nucleotides: TGCAGTGCTAGTCGTGGAAACACCATATATTTT. It specifies CSASRGNTIYF. V usage is TRBV20-1 and J usage is TRBJ1-3, with D unclear. Looked up from germline, CDR1 is DFQATT and CDR2 is SNEGSKA (reference sequence). The V end was cut by 3 bases, the J end by 3 bases, with 3 bases between. The CDR3 extends over 11 amino acids.

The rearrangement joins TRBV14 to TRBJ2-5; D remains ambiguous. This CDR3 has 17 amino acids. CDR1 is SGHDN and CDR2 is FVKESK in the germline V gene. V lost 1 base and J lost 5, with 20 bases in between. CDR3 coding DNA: TGTGCCAGCAGCCAAGGAAAGACACTGGCCTTATGGGAGACCCAGTACTTC. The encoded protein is CASSQGKTLALWETQYF.

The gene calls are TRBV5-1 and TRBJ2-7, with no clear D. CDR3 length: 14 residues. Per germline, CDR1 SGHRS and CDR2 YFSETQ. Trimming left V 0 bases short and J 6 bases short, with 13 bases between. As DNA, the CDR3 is TGCGCCAGCAGCTTGGCTAACGGCCCGAGCGAGCAGTACTTC. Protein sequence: CASSLANGPSEQYF.

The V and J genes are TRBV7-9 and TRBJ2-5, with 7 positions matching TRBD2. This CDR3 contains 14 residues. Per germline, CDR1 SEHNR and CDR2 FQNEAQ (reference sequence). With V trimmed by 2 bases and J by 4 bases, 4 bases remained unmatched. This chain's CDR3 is CASSLLAVGETQYF. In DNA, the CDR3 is TGTGCCAGCAGCTTACTAGCGGTGGGAGAGACCCAGTACTTC.

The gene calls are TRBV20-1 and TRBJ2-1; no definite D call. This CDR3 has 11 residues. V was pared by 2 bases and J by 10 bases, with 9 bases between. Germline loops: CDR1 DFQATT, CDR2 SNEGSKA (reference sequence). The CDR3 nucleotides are TGCAGTGCTAGACCTCGCTACGAGCAGTTCTTC. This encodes CSARPRYEQFF.

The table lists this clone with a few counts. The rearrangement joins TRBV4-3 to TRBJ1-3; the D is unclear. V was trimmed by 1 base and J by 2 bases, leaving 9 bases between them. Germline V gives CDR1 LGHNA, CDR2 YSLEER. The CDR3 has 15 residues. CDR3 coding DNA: TGCGCCAGCAGCCAAGCCAGCCCGACTGGAAACACCATATATTTT. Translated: CASSQASPTGNTIYF.

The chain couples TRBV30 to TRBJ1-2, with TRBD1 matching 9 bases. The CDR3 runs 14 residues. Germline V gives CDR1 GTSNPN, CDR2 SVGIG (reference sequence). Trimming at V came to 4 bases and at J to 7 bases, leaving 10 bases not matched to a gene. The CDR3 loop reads CAWNRGREIFGYTF. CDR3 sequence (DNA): TGTGCCTGGAACAGGGGGCGCGAGATATTTGGCTACACCTTC.

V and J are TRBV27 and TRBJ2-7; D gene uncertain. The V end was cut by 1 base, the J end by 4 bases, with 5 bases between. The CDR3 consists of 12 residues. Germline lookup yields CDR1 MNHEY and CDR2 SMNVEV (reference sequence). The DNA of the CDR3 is TGTGCCAGCAGTTTATACGGGTACGAGCAGTACTTC. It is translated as CASSLYGYEQYF.

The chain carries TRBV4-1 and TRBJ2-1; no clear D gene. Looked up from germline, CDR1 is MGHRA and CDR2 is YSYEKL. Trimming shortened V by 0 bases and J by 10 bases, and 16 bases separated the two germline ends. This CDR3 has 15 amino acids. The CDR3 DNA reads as TGCGCCAGCAGCCAAGAGGTGTCTAGTCTTGGAGAGCAGTTCTTC. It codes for CASSQEVSSLGEQFF.

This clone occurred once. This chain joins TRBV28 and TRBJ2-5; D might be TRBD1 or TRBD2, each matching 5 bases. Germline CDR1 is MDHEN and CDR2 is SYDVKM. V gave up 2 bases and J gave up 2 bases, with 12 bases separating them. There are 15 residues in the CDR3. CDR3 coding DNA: TGTGCCAGCAGTTTAAGAGGGACCCTACAAGAGACCCAGTACTTC. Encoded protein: CASSLRGTLQETQYF.

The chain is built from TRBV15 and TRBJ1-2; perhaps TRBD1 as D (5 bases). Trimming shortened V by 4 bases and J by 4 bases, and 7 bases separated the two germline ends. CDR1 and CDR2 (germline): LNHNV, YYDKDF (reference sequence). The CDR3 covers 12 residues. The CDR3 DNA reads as TGTGCCACCAGCACGGGGGGCTATGGCTACACCTTC. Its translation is CATSTGGYGYTF.

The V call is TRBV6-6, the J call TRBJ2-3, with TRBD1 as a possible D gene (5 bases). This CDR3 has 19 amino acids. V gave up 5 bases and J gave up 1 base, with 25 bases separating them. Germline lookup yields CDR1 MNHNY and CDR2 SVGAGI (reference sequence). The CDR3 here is CASSQGLGGWGTRTDTQYF. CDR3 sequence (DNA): TGTGCCAGCAGTCAGGGCCTGGGCGGTTGGGGAACTCGCACAGATACGCAGTATTTT.

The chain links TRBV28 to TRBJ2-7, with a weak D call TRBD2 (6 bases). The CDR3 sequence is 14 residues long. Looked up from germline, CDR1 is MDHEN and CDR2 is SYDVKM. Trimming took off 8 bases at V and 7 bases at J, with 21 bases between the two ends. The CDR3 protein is CASSIQYLRGEQYF. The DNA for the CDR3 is TGTGCCAGCTCCATACAATATCTCCGGGGGGAGCAGTACTTC. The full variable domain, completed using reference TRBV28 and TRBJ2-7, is DVKVTQSSRYLVKRTGEKVFLECVQDMDHENMFWYRQDPGLGLRLIYFSYDVKMKEKGDIPEGYSVSREKKERFSLILESASTNQTSMYLCASSIQYLRGEQYFGPGTRLTVT.

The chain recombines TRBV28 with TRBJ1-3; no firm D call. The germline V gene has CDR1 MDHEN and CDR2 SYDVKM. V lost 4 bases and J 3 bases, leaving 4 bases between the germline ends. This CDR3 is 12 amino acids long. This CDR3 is CASSWDGNTIYF. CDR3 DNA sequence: TGTGCCAGCAGTTGGGATGGAAACACCATATATTTT.

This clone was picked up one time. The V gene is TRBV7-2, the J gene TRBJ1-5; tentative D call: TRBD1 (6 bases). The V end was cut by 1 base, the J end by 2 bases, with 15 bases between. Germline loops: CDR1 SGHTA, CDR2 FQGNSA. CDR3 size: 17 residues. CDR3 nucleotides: TGTGCCAGCAGCTTAGGCGGGGGCAGGGGTGGCAATCAGCCCCAGCATTTT. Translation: CASSLGGGRGGNQPQHF.

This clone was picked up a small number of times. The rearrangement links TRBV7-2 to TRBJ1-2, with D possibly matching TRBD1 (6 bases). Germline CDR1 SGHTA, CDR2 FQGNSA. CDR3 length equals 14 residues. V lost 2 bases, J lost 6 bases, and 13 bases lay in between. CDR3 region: CASSLTDSYHGYTF. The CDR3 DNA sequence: TGTGCCAGCAGCTTAACGGACAGTTATCATGGCTACACCTTC.

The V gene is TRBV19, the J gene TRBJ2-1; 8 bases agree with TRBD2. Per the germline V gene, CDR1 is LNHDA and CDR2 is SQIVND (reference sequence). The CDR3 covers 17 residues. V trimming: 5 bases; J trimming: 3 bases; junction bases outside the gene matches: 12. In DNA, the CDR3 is TGTGCCAGTAGTCGGATAAGGCCTAGCGGGCTCTACAATGAGCAGTTCTTC. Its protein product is CASSRIRPSGLYNEQFF.

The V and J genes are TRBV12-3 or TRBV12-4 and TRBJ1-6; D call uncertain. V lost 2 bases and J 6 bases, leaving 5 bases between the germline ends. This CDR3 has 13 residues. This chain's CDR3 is CASSLTLNSPLHF. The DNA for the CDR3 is TGTGCCAGCAGTTTAACTCTTAATTCACCCCTCCACTTT.

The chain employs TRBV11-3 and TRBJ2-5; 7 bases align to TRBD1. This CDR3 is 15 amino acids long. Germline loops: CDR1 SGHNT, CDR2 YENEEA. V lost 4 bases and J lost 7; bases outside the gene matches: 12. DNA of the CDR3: TGTGCCAGCAGCTCTGACAGGGCGAGTCAGGGGACCCAGTACTTC. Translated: CASSSDRASQGTQYF.

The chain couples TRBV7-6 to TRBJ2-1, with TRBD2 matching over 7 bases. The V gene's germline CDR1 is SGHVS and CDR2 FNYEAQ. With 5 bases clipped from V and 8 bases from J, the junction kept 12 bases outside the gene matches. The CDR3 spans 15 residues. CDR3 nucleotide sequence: TGTGCCAGCAGCACCTCGCTGTGGGGGGGGTATGAGCAGTTCTTC. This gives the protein CASSTSLWGGYEQFF.

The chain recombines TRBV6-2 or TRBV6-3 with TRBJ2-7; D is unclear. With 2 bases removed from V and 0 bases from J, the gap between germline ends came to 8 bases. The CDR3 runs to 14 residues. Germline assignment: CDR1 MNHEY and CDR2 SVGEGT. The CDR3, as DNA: TGTGCCAGCAGTTACGGGTGGTCCTCCTACGAGCAGTACTTC. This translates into CASSYGWSSYEQYF.

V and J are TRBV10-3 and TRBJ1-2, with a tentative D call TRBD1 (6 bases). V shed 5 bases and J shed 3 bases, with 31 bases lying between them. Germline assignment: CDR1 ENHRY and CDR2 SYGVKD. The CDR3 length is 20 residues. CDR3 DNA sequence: TGTGCCATCAGTCCGAGGTCCCTGGGGGCGGATTCGGAGCGGGACTATGGCTACACCTTC. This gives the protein CAISPRSLGADSERDYGYTF.

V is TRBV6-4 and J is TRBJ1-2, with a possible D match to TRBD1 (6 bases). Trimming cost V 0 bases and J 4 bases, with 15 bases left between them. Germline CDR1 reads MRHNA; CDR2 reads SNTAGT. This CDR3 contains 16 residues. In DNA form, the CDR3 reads TGTGCCAGCAGTGACTCGAATCTAGGGGGGGGCTATGGCTACACCTTC. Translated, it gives CASSDSNLGGGYGYTF.

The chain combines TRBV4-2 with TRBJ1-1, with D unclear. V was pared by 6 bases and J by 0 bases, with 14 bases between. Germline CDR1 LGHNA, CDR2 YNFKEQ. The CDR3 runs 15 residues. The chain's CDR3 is CASRGSSILNTEAFF. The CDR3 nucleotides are TGTGCCAGCAGGGGGTCAAGTATCCTGAACACTGAAGCTTTCTTT.

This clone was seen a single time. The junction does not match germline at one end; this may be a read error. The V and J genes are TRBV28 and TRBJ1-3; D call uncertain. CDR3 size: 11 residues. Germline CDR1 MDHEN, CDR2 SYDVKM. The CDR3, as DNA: TGTGCCAGCAGTTCCGCGGCGCTGTGGCATTTT. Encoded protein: CASSSAALWHF.

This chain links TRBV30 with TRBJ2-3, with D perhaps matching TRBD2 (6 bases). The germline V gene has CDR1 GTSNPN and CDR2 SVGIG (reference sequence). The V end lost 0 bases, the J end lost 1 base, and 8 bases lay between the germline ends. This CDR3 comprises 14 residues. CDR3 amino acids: CAWSVSSGTDTQYF. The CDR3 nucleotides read TGTGCCTGGAGTGTCTCTAGCGGCACAGATACGCAGTATTTT.